These 29 T cell receptor beta chains share one sample of origin, sequenced in a study of T cells after yellow fever vaccination. TCRdb re-called the 5' RACE reads through MiXCR, storing one row per CDR3 protein. The repertoire has 300,000 to 350,000 distinct CDR3 sequences, about 4% of them found once; the top ten carry approximately 24%. The specimen was PBMCs, collected 5 days after the yellow fever booster vaccination. These receptors originate from a man aged 18-30 years who received the YFV17D yellow fever vaccine.

The chain combines TRBV28 with TRBJ1-2; D is ambiguous. The germline V gene has CDR1 MDHEN and CDR2 SYDVKM. The germline V and J ends were trimmed by 3 bases and 7 bases, with 9 bases remaining between them. The CDR3 covers 12 residues. The CDR3 sequence is CASSLNTPGYTF. As DNA, the CDR3 is TGTGCCAGCAGTTTGAATACGCCTGGCTACACCTTC.

This rearrangement joins TRBV5-1 to TRBJ1-2; 8 bases line up with TRBD1. Germline CDR1 is SGHRS and CDR2 is YFSETQ. The CDR3 extends over 13 amino acids. Germline trimming cut 3 bases from V and 6 bases from J; bases unmatched to any gene: 4. The CDR3 bases are TGCGCCAGCAGCTCAGGACAGGGTAATGGCTACACCTTC. The encoded protein is CASSSGQGNGYTF.

A note on this clonotype: The junction departs from germline at one end; a sequencing error may be responsible. V usage is TRBV18 and J usage is TRBJ2-3; perhaps TRBD2 as D (5 bases). This CDR3 has 13 residues. Per the germline V gene, CDR1 is KGHSH and CDR2 is LQKENI. The CDR3 spells CASSEGSTVTQYF. CDR3 DNA: TGTGCCAGCTCAGAGGGTAGCACAGTTACGCAGTATTTT.

The table lists this clonotype with a few counts. The genes are TRBV6-5 and TRBJ2-7; D unclear. Trimming took 7 bases from V and 4 from J, leaving 17 bases between them. The CDR3 spans 14 residues. Germline-derived CDR1 and CDR2 are MNHEY and SVGAGI. This chain's CDR3 is CASTPSGPRYEQYF. CDR3 bases: TGTGCCAGCACCCCCTCCGGGCCTAGGTACGAGCAGTACTTC.

This clonotype was seen more than once but under ten times. This chain connects TRBV4-3 to TRBJ1-1, with 9 bases that match TRBD1. This CDR3 spans 14 amino acids. With 7 bases clipped from V and 2 bases from J, the junction kept 5 bases outside the gene matches. The germline CDR1 and CDR2 sequences are LGHNA and YSLEER. DNA of the CDR3: TGCGCCAGCACTAAGGGACAGGGCAACACTGAAGCTTTCTTT. Its translation: CASTKGQGNTEAFF.

The chain carries TRBV7-2 and TRBJ2-5, with 9 bases that match TRBD1. Germline V gene data show CDR1 as SGHTA and CDR2 as FQGNSA. The ends lost 7 bases at V and 7 bases at J; junction bases unmatched: 19. The CDR3 has 17 amino acids. DNA for the CDR3: TGTGCCAGCAATTCTATCCTTCTCAACAGGGGGCTCGGGACCCAGTACTTC. This encodes CASNSILLNRGLGTQYF.

This clonotype came up many times. J is TRBJ1-2 and V is TRBV5-1, with D tentatively TRBD1 (6 bases). The CDR3 has 15 amino acids. The V end lost 6 bases, the J end lost 7 bases, and 22 bases lay between the germline ends. The V gene's germline CDR1 is SGHRS and CDR2 YFSETQ. The CDR3 region is CASTSQAGGESGYTF. The CDR3 coding sequence is TGCGCCAGCACCTCCCAAGCCGGGGGCGAATCTGGCTACACCTTC.

A single count supports this clonotype. A read error is possible here, since a much larger clone lies one base away. CDR3 coding DNA: TGTGCCAGCAGCGCAGGGGACAGGGGAGACATTCAGTACTTC. Translating gives CASSAGDRGDIQYF. The chain recombines TRBV9 with TRBJ2-4; the match to TRBD1 covers 10 bases. J was trimmed by 8 bases and V by 3 bases; bases with no gene match: 5. The CDR3 sequence is 14 residues long. CDR1 and CDR2 from the germline V gene are SGDLS and YYNGEE.

In its sample, this clonotype was seen a few times. The J gene is TRBJ2-5, the V gene TRBV28, with 12 bases aligning to TRBD2. V was pared by 6 bases and J by 7 bases, with 9 bases of the junction left unmatched. Germline V lookup: CDR1 MDHEN, CDR2 SYDVKM. The CDR3 is 15 amino acids. The CDR3 DNA follows: TGTGCCAGCAGCACGACTAGCGGGGGTGTGGGGACCCAGTACTTC. It codes for CASSTTSGGVGTQYF.

CDR3 DNA: TGTGCCACCAGTGATTCCGGGACAGGGGGCGCAGATACGCAGTATTTT. This gives the protein CATSDSGTGGADTQYF. This chain connects TRBV24-1 to TRBJ2-3, with 12 bases fitting TRBD1. Germline V gene sequence: CDR1 KGHDR, CDR2 SFDVKD. The CDR3 totals 16 residues. V lost 2 bases and J lost 4; bases outside the gene matches: 3.

In its sample, this clonotype was seen a few times. The chain links TRBV6-1 to TRBJ2-7, with D perhaps assigned TRBD1 or TRBD2 (5 bases each). The V end was cut by 2 bases, the J end by 3 bases, with 20 bases between. This CDR3 comprises 17 residues. Germline V gene sequence: CDR1 MNHNS, CDR2 SASEGT. Here the CDR3 reads CASSEIIGVQEVYEQYF. The CDR3, as DNA: TGTGCCAGCAGTGAAATAATAGGGGTTCAGGAGGTCTACGAGCAGTACTTC.

The chain couples TRBV5-5 to TRBJ2-7, with 12 bases fitting TRBD1. Trimming took 4 bases from V and 7 from J; bases not matched to a gene: 6. Germline CDR1 is SGHKS and CDR2 is YYEKEE (reference sequence). The CDR3 runs 14 residues. The CDR3 coding sequence is TGTGCCAGCAGCCGGGGACAGGGGGCGCAGGAGCAGTACTTC. Encoded protein: CASSRGQGAQEQYF. The variable domain in full, completed from reference TRBV5-5 and TRBJ2-7, reads DAGVTQSPTHLIKTRGQQVTLRCSPISGHKSVSWYQQVLGQGPQFIFQYYEKEERGRGNFPDRFSARQFPNYSSELNVNALLLGDSALYLCASSRGQGAQEQYFGPGTRLTVT.

This clonotype was seen repeatedly, ten times or more. The V gene is TRBV5-1, the J gene TRBJ2-4; D is ambiguous. The CDR3 extends over 19 amino acids. V dropped 0 bases and J dropped 1 base, with 20 bases sitting between them. Germline V CDR1 and CDR2: SGHRS, YFSETQ. DNA of the CDR3: TGCGCCAGCAGCTTGGGGGCGGCAGAACTTCACATCGCCAAAAACATTCAGTACTTC. Translated: CASSLGAAELHIAKNIQYF.

This clonotype was found many times. The chain is built from TRBV5-1 and TRBJ2-1; the D gene is possibly TRBD1 (5 bases). The CDR3 spans 16 residues. Per the germline V gene, CDR1 is SGHRS and CDR2 is YFSETQ. Trimming took 0 bases from V and 4 from J, leaving 14 bases between them. The CDR3 DNA reads as TGCGCCAGCAGCTTGGAGGCGGCAGGGCCTTACAATGAGCAGTTCTTC. Translation: CASSLEAAGPYNEQFF.

This clonotype was seen more than once but under ten times. The chain is built from TRBV4-2 and TRBJ1-6; the D gene is possibly TRBD1 (5 bases). Trimming cost V 0 bases and J 12 bases, with 15 bases left between them. The CDR3 sequence is 15 residues long. The germline V gene has CDR1 LGHNA and CDR2 YNFKEQ. CDR3 protein: CASSQDMGTKIPLHF. CDR3 sequence (DNA): TGTGCCAGCAGCCAAGATATGGGGACGAAGATACCCCTCCACTTT.

There are many counts of this clonotype. The chain has TRBV4-1 and TRBJ1-1; maybe TRBD1 (5 bases). CDR3 size: 15 residues. V gave up 1 base and J gave up 1 base, with 10 bases separating them. Per germline, CDR1 MGHRA and CDR2 YSYEKL. CDR3 loop: CASSQGGWANTEAFF. The CDR3 region has the DNA TGCGCCAGCAGCCAAGGGGGGTGGGCGAACACTGAAGCTTTCTTT.

This clonotype was detected ten times or more. The J gene is TRBJ2-3, the V gene TRBV7-2; 9 positions match TRBD2. V lost 6 bases to trimming and J lost 2 bases; unmatched junction nucleotides: 9. Germline V gene lookup returns CDR1 SGHTA and CDR2 FQGNSA. The CDR3 runs to 16 residues. CDR3 in DNA: TGTGCCAGCAGTCTCTATAGCGGGGGAATCACAGATACGCAGTATTTT. This translates into CASSLYSGGITDTQYF. Together with reference TRBV7-2 and TRBJ2-3, the CDR3 gives the full variable domain: GAGVSQSPSNKVTEKGKDVELRCDPISGHTALYWYRQSLGQGLEFLIYFQGNSAPDKSGLPSDRFSAERTGGSVSTLTIQRTQQEDSAVYLCASSLYSGGITDTQYFGPGTRLTVL.

This chain connects TRBV7-9 to TRBJ2-3; a weak D match, TRBD1 (5 bases). CDR3 length equals 15 residues. With 6 bases removed from V and 1 base from J, the gap between germline ends came to 14 bases. The germline gives CDR1 SEHNR, CDR2 FQNEAQ (reference sequence). In DNA form, the CDR3 reads TGTGCCAGCAGGATCCTCGGCAGGGGCACAGATACGCAGTATTTT. The encoded protein is CASRILGRGTDTQYF.

This clonotype was counted only a few times. V usage is TRBV9 and J usage is TRBJ2-5; a weak D match, TRBD2 (6 bases). The germline V gene encodes CDR1 SGDLS and CDR2 YYNGEE. V lost 0 bases and J 5 bases, leaving 14 bases between the germline ends. CDR3 length: 15 residues. Here the CDR3 reads CASSVAGSAGETQYF. The DNA for the CDR3 is TGTGCCAGCAGCGTAGCTGGATCGGCGGGGGAGACCCAGTACTTC.

The chain employs TRBV5-1 and TRBJ2-6; D is unresolved. V was trimmed by 0 bases and J by 4 bases, leaving 14 bases between them. The CDR3 consists of 17 residues. Per germline, CDR1 SGHRS and CDR2 YFSETQ. This CDR3 is CASSLEGTSWGANVLTF. DNA of the CDR3: TGCGCCAGCAGCTTGGAGGGCACCTCTTGGGGGGCCAACGTCCTGACTTTC.

This clonotype was counted between two and nine times. The chain links TRBV28 to TRBJ1-1, with TRBD1 matching 8 bases. CDR3 length: 15 amino acids. Germline CDR1 reads MDHEN; CDR2 reads SYDVKM. The V and J ends lost 6 bases and 3 bases, in that order; junction bases with no gene match: 9. CDR3 protein: CASSPGDRTYTEAFF. The CDR3 coding sequence is TGTGCCAGCAGCCCTGGGGACAGGACTTACACTGAAGCTTTCTTT.

The V gene is TRBV25-1, the J gene TRBJ1-2, with 9 nucleotides matching TRBD1. The CDR3 contains 17 residues. Germline V gene data show CDR1 as MGHDK and CDR2 as SYGVNS. J was trimmed by 4 bases and V by 8 bases; bases with no gene match: 17. The CDR3 region has the DNA TGTGCCAGCGACCGAGTGACAGGGGGGCGTGGACCCTATGGCTACACCTTC. Translated, it gives CASDRVTGGRGPYGYTF.

This clonotype was seen a few times. The chain has TRBV25-1 and TRBJ1-6; 10 bases align to TRBD1. There are 15 residues in the CDR3. The ends lost 4 bases at V and 10 bases at J; junction bases unmatched: 7. Per germline, CDR1 MGHDK and CDR2 SYGVNS. The CDR3 nucleotides are TGTGCCAGCAGTGCCCCGGGACAGGGGCGATCACCCCTCCACTTT. As protein: CASSAPGQGRSPLHF.

This clonotype has only a few counts. The chain joins TRBV4-1 to TRBJ1-2; unclear D gene. From germline, CDR1 is MGHRA and CDR2 YSYEKL. Trimming removed 1 base from V and 7 bases from J, with 7 bases in between. The CDR3 runs to 12 residues. DNA for the CDR3: TGCGCCAGCAGCCAAGTCGGCCTTGGCTACACCTTC. Encoded protein: CASSQVGLGYTF.

The table lists this clonotype with many counts. The chain combines TRBV4-3 with TRBJ2-3; unclear D gene. This CDR3 has 17 amino acids. Between the trimmed V and J ends, which lost 0 bases and 0 bases, there was a span of 13 bases. Germline lookup yields CDR1 LGHNA and CDR2 YSLEER. As DNA, the CDR3 is TGCGCCAGCAGCCAAGATGTAAGTGGTACCAGCACAGATACGCAGTATTTT. This sequence encodes CASSQDVSGTSTDTQYF.

This clonotype was counted between two and nine times. CDR3 sequence reads: CASSQEARTYSNQPQHF. CDR3 coding DNA: TGTGCCAGCAGCCAAGAGGCCAGGACTTATAGCAATCAGCCCCAGCATTTT. The V and J genes are TRBV4-2 and TRBJ1-5, with D hard to call. The CDR3 loop spans 17 amino acids. The germline V and J ends were trimmed by 0 bases and 0 bases, with 12 bases remaining between them. Germline V gives CDR1 LGHNA, CDR2 YNFKEQ.

As DNA, the CDR3 is TGTGCCAGCGCCACACAGCGTCTTCAGTACTTC. It specifies CASATQRLQYF. The V and J genes are TRBV28 and TRBJ2-4; D is unresolved. This CDR3 is 11 amino acids long. V gave up 8 bases and J gave up 11 bases, with 13 bases separating them. Germline V gene lookup returns CDR1 MDHEN and CDR2 SYDVKM.

This clonotype was picked up a small number of times. The chain is built from TRBV5-6 and TRBJ2-2; D perhaps matches TRBD2 (7 bases). The CDR3 extends over 16 amino acids. The V gene's germline CDR1 is SGHDT and CDR2 YYEEEE. The germline V and J ends were trimmed by 1 base and 5 bases, with 15 bases remaining between them. Here the CDR3 DNA reads TGTGCCAGCAGCTTGATGACGGGGGGCTGGACCGGGGAGCTGTTTTTT. Its protein product is CASSLMTGGWTGELFF.

This clonotype was seen many times. The V gene is TRBV25-1, the J gene TRBJ1-3; D is unresolved. V lost 10 bases to trimming and J lost 2 bases, with 12 bases between them. Germline V lookup: CDR1 MGHDK, CDR2 SYGVNS. The CDR3 covers 13 residues. The CDR3 nucleotides read TGTGCCATCCAGGCCAGTACTGGAAACACCATATATTTT. Amino acid sequence: CAIQASTGNTIYF.